The rows below give T cell receptor beta chains drawn from one sample of a study of T cell responses to AZD1222 COVID-19 vaccine. The assay was immunoSEQ multiplex PCR, and TCRdb's table has in-frame clones only and misses some. Of some 120,000 clones listed, less than 95% are singletons. Sequencing used peripheral blood, obtained on day 0 of AZD1222 vaccination. These receptors came from an adult in good health. The CDR3 runs from the conserved cysteine through the conserved F or W. A D gene is named only where the DNA matches it firmly. Where a row states a size, it is once, few, many or the class of an expanded clone; other rows omit it.

j_call v_call d_call clone_size cdr3_aa cdr3_nt
TRBJ1-5 TRBV19 NA NA CASSTRHHSNQPQHF TGTGCCAGTAGTACCAGACACCATAGCAATCAGCCCCAGCATTTT
TRBJ1-5 TRBV6-2/TRBV6-3 NA NA CASSQAGGNQPQHF TGTGCCAGCAGTCAGGCCGGGGGCAATCAGCCCCAGCATTTT
TRBJ2-3 TRBV10-1 NA NA CANPDRGVADTQYF TGCGCCAACCCCGACCGGGGAGTAGCAGATACGCAGTATTTT
TRBJ2-7 TRBV18 NA NA CASSPSAGQGSYEQYF TGTGCCAGCTCACCATCGGCCGGACAAGGCTCCTACGAGCAGTACTTC
TRBJ1-5 TRBV6-2/TRBV6-3 TRBD1 NA CASSDDRGNQPQHF TGTGCCAGCAGTGATGACAGGGGAAATCAGCCCCAGCATTTT
TRBJ2-1 TRBV7-9 TRBD1 few CAIAGTGGGEQFF TGTGCCATCGCCGGGACAGGGGGAGGCGAGCAGTTCTTC
TRBJ1-1 TRBV10-3 NA NA CAISESTGMNTEAFF TGTGCCATCAGTGAGTCGACAGGCATGAACACTGAAGCTTTCTTT
TRBJ2-3 TRBV9 TRBD2 NA CASSGGLAADTQYF TGTGCCAGCAGCGGGGGACTAGCAGCAGATACGCAGTATTTT
TRBJ2-7 TRBV4-1 NA NA CASSQVGIRLSSYEQYF TGCGCCAGCAGCCAAGTGGGGATCAGGTTAAGCTCCTACGAGCAGTACTTC
TRBJ2-1 TRBV6-4 NA NA CASSASVNNEQFF TGTGCCAGCAGTGCAAGTGTTAATAATGAGCAGTTCTTC
TRBJ2-1 TRBV5-6 TRBD2 NA CASSLRTSGRITYNEQFF TGTGCCAGCAGCTTGAGAACTAGCGGGAGGATCACCTACAATGAGCAGTTCTTC
TRBJ1-5 TRBV18 NA NA CASSLDGLQPQHF TGTGCCAGCTCCCTCGATGGGCTTCAGCCCCAGCATTTT
TRBJ2-1 TRBV5-1 NA NA CASSLGGPRVGYNEQFF TGCGCCAGCAGCTTGGGGGGTCCCCGGGTCGGTTACAATGAGCAGTTCTTC
TRBJ2-7 TRBV11-2 TRBD1 NA CASSQQGASNEQYF TGTGCCAGCAGCCAACAGGGGGCTTCAAACGAGCAGTACTTC
TRBJ2-1 TRBV3-1/TRBV3-2 TRBD2 NA CASSQGPAGNFNEQFF TGTGCCAGCAGCCAAGGCCCAGCGGGAAATTTCAATGAGCAGTTCTTC
TRBJ1-2 TRBV28 TRBD1 NA CASSIGTGTGYTF TGTGCCAGCAGTATCGGGACAGGGACGGGCTACACCTTC
TRBJ1-2 TRBV14 NA NA CASSQVQANYGYTF TGTGCCAGCAGCCAAGTGCAGGCTAACTATGGCTACACCTTC
TRBJ2-1 TRBV11-2 TRBD1 few CASSSGTGNYNEQFF TGTGCCAGCAGCTCTGGGACAGGGAACTACAATGAGCAGTTCTTC
TRBJ1-6 TRBV2 NA NA CASNRASGSPLHF TGTGCCAGCAACCGCGCATCTGGCTCACCCCTCCACTTT
TRBJ1-2 TRBV14 NA NA CASSLKGASGYTF TGTGCCAGCAGCCTAAAGGGAGCTAGTGGCTACACCTTC
TRBJ2-5 TRBV29-1 NA NA CSVEVPKTQYF TGCAGCGTTGAAGTGCCGAAGACCCAGTACTTC
TRBJ2-2 TRBV29-1 TRBD2 NA CSVLAGANTGELFF TGCAGCGTACTAGCGGGCGCGAACACCGGGGAGCTGTTTTTT
TRBJ2-5 TRBV5-6 NA NA CASSSLGGRQETQYF TGTGCCAGCAGCTCCTTAGGAGGGCGGCAAGAGACCCAGTACTTC
TRBJ2-7 TRBV3-1/TRBV3-2 TRBD2 NA CASSQGTSGFYEQYF TGTGCCAGCAGCCAAGGCACTAGCGGTTTCTACGAGCAGTACTTC
TRBJ1-3 TRBV4-3 NA NA CASSQDPGAWNTIYF TGCGCCAGCAGCCAAGACCCCGGGGCCTGGAACACCATATATTTT
TRBJ2-7 TRBV11-1 NA NA CASSLEAGFYEQYF TGTGCCAGCAGCTTAGAGGCAGGCTTTTACGAGCAGTACTTC
TRBJ2-1 TRBV30 TRBD1 NA CAWRRVPQGASNEQFF TGTGCCTGGAGGAGGGTTCCCCAGGGGGCGAGCAATGAGCAGTTCTTC
TRBJ2-1 TRBV14 NA NA CASSQVQGILFNYGEQFF TGTGCCAGCAGCCAAGTACAGGGAATTCTATTCAATTACGGTGAGCAGTTCTTC
TRBJ1-1 TRBV24-1 NA NA CATSAGGHTEAFF TGTGCCACCAGTGCGGGGGGCCACACTGAAGCTTTCTTT
TRBJ1-1 TRBV5-4 NA NA CASSLEPLNPEAFF TGTGCCAGCAGCTTGGAGCCTTTGAACCCTGAAGCTTTCTTT
TRBJ2-1 TRBV5-1 NA NA CASSLLADSYNEQFF TGCGCCAGCAGCTTGTTGGCGGACTCGTACAATGAGCAGTTCTTC
TRBJ2-6 TRBV5-8 NA NA CASSSRRVPWANVLTF TGTGCCAGCAGTAGCCGGCGGGTCCCATGGGCCAACGTCCTGACTTTC
TRBJ2-5 TRBV29-1 NA once CSVEWTDIQETQYF TGCAGCGTTGAGTGGACAGACATCCAAGAGACCCAGTACTTC
TRBJ2-1 TRBV4-1 NA NA CASSPTDGGSSYNEQFF TGCGCCAGCAGCCCCACGGACGGGGGCAGCTCCTACAATGAGCAGTTCTTC
TRBJ1-4 TRBV18 NA once CASSYLLRDVLFF TGTGCCAGCTCATACCTTTTACGGGACGTACTGTTTTTT
TRBJ2-7 TRBV27 TRBD1 NA CASSSLGTGSYEQYF TGTGCCAGCAGCTCCTTGGGGACAGGCTCCTACGAGCAGTACTTC
TRBJ2-1 TRBV20-1 TRBD2 NA CSASRSAGGPLGYNEQFF TGCAGTGCCAGTAGGTCGGCGGGAGGCCCCTTAGGATACAATGAGCAGTTCTTC
TRBJ2-7 TRBV19 NA few CASSRPGSAYEQYF TGTGCCAGTAGTCGCCCGGGCTCTGCCTACGAGCAGTACTTC
TRBJ2-3 TRBV4-1 NA NA CASSQDELTSTDTQYF TGCGCCAGCAGCCAAGATGAATTAACATCCACAGATACGCAGTATTTT
TRBJ2-3 TRBV6-5 NA NA CASSGLVSGIDTQYF TGTGCCAGCAGCGGATTAGTATCGGGGATAGATACGCAGTATTTT
TRBJ1-2 TRBV6-2/TRBV6-3 TRBD1 many CASSRPGQGGGYTF TGTGCCAGCAGTCGACCCGGACAGGGAGGAGGCTACACCTTC
TRBJ1-2 TRBV28 NA NA CASSLGSNYGYTF TGTGCCAGCAGTTTGGGCTCTAACTATGGCTACACCTTC
TRBJ1-1 TRBV12-3/TRBV12-4 NA NA CASSPGFNTEAFF TGTGCCAGCAGTCCGGGCTTTAACACTGAAGCTTTCTTT
TRBJ2-3 TRBV28 TRBD2 NA CASSSGLAVTSTDTQYF TGTGCCAGCAGCTCCGGACTAGCAGTAACTAGCACAGATACGCAGTATTTT
TRBJ2-1 TRBV7-2 TRBD1 NA CASSLAGTGGYNEQFF TGTGCCAGCAGCCTAGCCGGGACAGGGGGTTACAATGAGCAGTTCTTC
TRBJ1-2 TRBV10-3 TRBD1 NA CAISVTGGGYGYTF TGTGCCATCAGTGTGACAGGGGGCGGCTATGGCTACACCTTC
TRBJ2-7 TRBV5-4 TRBD1 NA CASSLKLTGQGGEQYF TGTGCCAGCAGCTTGAAACTCACGGGACAGGGGGGCGAGCAGTACTTC